A selection of T cell receptor beta chains follows, all from one sample in a study of neoadjuvant anti-PD-1 for oral cavity cancer. Generated by immunoSEQ multiplex PCR, the TCRdb table keeps only in-frame clones and is missing some. Of thousands of clones listed, nearly 55% are singletons. Here the sequenced sample was tumor tissue, taken before nivolumab (anti-PD-1) treatment. The receptors were gathered from a person aged 35-79 years with oral cavity squamous cell carcinoma. CDR3s include the opening cysteine and the closing phenylalanine or tryptophan. A D gene is named only where the DNA matches it firmly. Some rows mark clone size as missing; the rest say once, few, many or name a class of expanded clone.

abundance	d_gene	v_gene	j_gene	CDR3nt	CDR3aa
.	TRBD1	TRBV28	TRBJ1-2	TGTGCCAGCAGTTTGATAGGACAGGGGGCAAATGGCTACACCTTC	CASSLIGQGANGYTF
few	.	TRBV7-3	TRBJ1-3	TGTGCCAGCAGCTTAAACCCTGTCGGCTCTGGAAACACCATATATTTT	CASSLNPVGSGNTIYF
.	TRBD1	TRBV12-5	TRBJ1-2	TGTGCTAGTGGTTTGGTACGGGGGACAGGGCCTAACTATGGCTACACCTTC	CASGLVRGTGPNYGYTF
.	TRBD2	TRBV6-6	TRBJ2-3	TGTGCCAGCAGCTATAGCGGGGCCACAGATACGCAGTATTTT	CASSYSGATDTQYF
few	TRBD1	TRBV11-3	TRBJ2-1	TGTGCCAGCAGCTCAGAGACAGGGGACGTCTATGAGCAGTTCTTC	CASSSETGDVYEQFF
.	.	TRBV14	TRBJ2-7	TGTGCCAGCAGCCAAGTTCGCCTTTCGCAGCAGTACTTC	CASSQVRLSQQYF
.	TRBD2	TRBV11-2	TRBJ2-3	TGTGCCAGCAGACCGGGACTAGCAAGCACAGATACGCAGTATTTT	CASRPGLASTDTQYF
.	.	TRBV7-9	TRBJ2-3	TGTGCCAGCAGGACCACAGATACGCAGTATTTT	CASRTTDTQYF
.	.	TRBV10-2	TRBJ2-3	TGCGCCAGCAGTGACTTGGTGAGGGGGGGTCCAGATACGCAGTATTTT	CASSDLVRGGPDTQYF
.	.	TRBV19	TRBJ1-1	TGTGCCAGTAGTATCGAGGGGTTCGAGGACACTGAAGCTTTCTTT	CASSIEGFEDTEAFF
medium-sized	.	TRBV19	TRBJ2-5	TGTGCCAGTAGTATAGGGCGTATCGGCCAAGAGACCCAGTACTTC	CASSIGRIGQETQYF
few	.	TRBV5-1	TRBJ1-1	TGCGCCAGCAGCTTGAGTACAGGGCTCGCTGAAGCTTTCTTT	CASSLSTGLAEAFF
.	.	TRBV9	TRBJ2-3	TGTGCCAGCAGCGTAGATAGCGGAAGACTCACAGATACGCAGTATTTT	CASSVDSGRLTDTQYF
once	.	TRBV7-8	TRBJ2-7	TGTGCCAGCAGCTTGGTTTCATCCTACGAGCAGTACTTC	CASSLVSSYEQYF
.	.	TRBV7-8	TRBJ2-2	TGTGCCAGCAGCTTAGCGGGGCCGAACACCGGGGAGCTGTTTTTT	CASSLAGPNTGELFF
.	.	TRBV5-4	TRBJ1-2	TGTGCCAGCAGCTTGGCCGGGGGAGACGGTGCTGGCTACACCTTC	CASSLAGGDGAGYTF
.	.	TRBV15	TRBJ2-2	TGTGCCACCAGCAGGAACCCCGCCGGGGAGCTGTTTTTT	CATSRNPAGELFF
.	.	TRBV15	TRBJ1-3	TGTGCCACCAGCAGAGTCGGGGGGAAGAACACCATATATTTT	CATSRVGGKNTIYF
.	.	TRBV6-6	TRBJ2-7	TGTGCCAGCAGTCAAGGGGAGGTTTACGAGCAGTACTTC	CASSQGEVYEQYF
.	.	TRBV7-3	TRBJ2-3	TGTGCCAGCAGCTACCGAATGGGGGCCACAGATACGCAGTATTTT	CASSYRMGATDTQYF
.	.	TRBV5-6	TRBJ1-2	TGTGCCAGCAGCTTGGTGGAAGTGGGTGTCTCCGATGGCTACACCTTC	CASSLVEVGVSDGYTF
.	.	TRBV30	TRBJ1-1	TGTGCCTGGATTCTAGCGAACACTGAAGCTTTCTTT	CAWILANTEAFF